This T cell receptor beta chain was recovered during a study of regulatory and conventional T cells in RAG deficiency. The V and J ends lost 1 base and 0 bases, in that order; junction bases with no gene match: 12. CDR3 length: 19 residues. Germline loops: CDR1 LNHNV, CDR2 YYDKDF (reference sequence). Data came from immunoSEQ multiplex PCR; TCRdb stores just in-frame clones and leaves some out. The data show almost 35,000 clones, with approximately 80% seen just once and around 3.4% held by the top ten. Conventional CD4+ T cells were sorted from blood as CD25-low CD127-high cells. The same sample was also studied in work on regulatory T cells. That paper notes: Amplification used 52 TRBV primers and 13 TRBJ primers.

The sequencing input was CD4+ effector T cells sorted from blood. This rearrangement joins TRBV15 to TRBJ2-7; 10 bases agree with TRBD2. This TCR came from a human donor in good health. The CDR3 DNA follows: TGTGCCACCAGCAGAGCCCGCACCTTTAGCGGGGGGACCTCCTACGAGCAGTACTTC. Translating gives CATSRARTFSGGTSYEQYF.